A selection of T cell receptor beta chains follows, all from one sample in a study of OX40 agonist ivuxolimab in advanced cancers. Method: immunoSEQ multiplex PCR; TCRdb's copy keeps in-frame clones and lacks some. The data hold tens of thousands of clones, with around 90% observed a single time. The sample was CD4+ or CD8+ T cells sorted from blood, taken in a trial of the OX40 agonist ivuxolimab. These receptors all come from an adult with an advanced solid tumor such as melanoma, head and neck, liver or kidney cancer. CDR3s include the opening cysteine and the closing phenylalanine or tryptophan. A D gene is named only where the DNA matches it firmly.

J gene: TRBJ1-1
V gene: TRBV7-2
D gene: TRBD1
CDR3 DNA: TGTGCCAGCAGCTTAAGGGACAGTGAAGCTTTCTTT
CDR3 protein: CASSLRDSEAFF

J gene: TRBJ1-1
V gene: TRBV25-1
D gene: .
CDR3 DNA: TGTGCCAGCAGCGTCAGCGGGGCGAACACTGAAGCTTTCTTT
CDR3 protein: CASSVSGANTEAFF

J gene: TRBJ1-4
V gene: TRBV4-3
D gene: TRBD1
CDR3 DNA: TGCGCCAGCAGCCAAGAGGACAGGGGCCTGGCTAATGAAAAACTGTTTTTT
CDR3 protein: CASSQEDRGLANEKLFF

J gene: TRBJ2-7
V gene: TRBV7-2
D gene: TRBD1
CDR3 DNA: TGTGCCAGCAGTTCCTCGACAGGGATCGAGCAGTACTTC
CDR3 protein: CASSSSTGIEQYF

J gene: TRBJ1-4
V gene: TRBV21-1
D gene: .
CDR3 DNA: TGTGCCAGCAGCGCACGAAAGGATCACCGGGACAGGGATGAAAAACTGTTTTTT
CDR3 protein: CASSARKDHRDRDEKLFF

J gene: TRBJ1-2
V gene: TRBV4-3
D gene: .
CDR3 DNA: TGCGCCAGCAGCCAAGATCGCTTCCAGGCTAACTATGGCTACACCTTC
CDR3 protein: CASSQDRFQANYGYTF

J gene: TRBJ1-1
V gene: TRBV4-1
D gene: .
CDR3 DNA: TGCGCCAGCAGCCAAGTCCCGGGACAGAACACTGAAGCTTTCTTT
CDR3 protein: CASSQVPGQNTEAFF

J gene: TRBJ2-3
V gene: TRBV5-4
D gene: .
CDR3 DNA: TGTGCCAGCAGCTTGGCGGGTACTAGCACAGATACGCAGTATTTT
CDR3 protein: CASSLAGTSTDTQYF

J gene: TRBJ1-5
V gene: TRBV6-5
D gene: .
CDR3 DNA: TGTGCCAGCTGCCCAAGGGCCCAAAATCAGCCCCAGCATTTT
CDR3 protein: CASCPRAQNQPQHF

J gene: TRBJ1-2
V gene: TRBV5-1
D gene: .
CDR3 DNA: TGCGCCAGCAGCTTGGCAGGTACGGCTGGCTACACCTTC
CDR3 protein: CASSLAGTAGYTF